One and the same sample provided the 20 T cell receptor beta chains below, sequenced in a study of long-term antiretroviral therapy in people with HIV. Sequencing relied on immunoSEQ assay v3.0, run at survey level. Profiling relied on immunoSEQ multiplex PCR, and the TCRdb table lists in-frame clones only, not all of them. This table holds 25,000 to 30,000 clones, roughly nine tenths found once. Here the sequenced sample was unsorted PBMCs, taken 3.1 years after starting antiretroviral therapy. The receptors were gathered from a young man with HIV.

This clone was counted once. This chain links TRBV4-1 with TRBJ1-1; D gene unclear. The CDR3 is 13 residues long. Germline V gives CDR1 MGHRA, CDR2 YSYEKL. V lost 0 bases and J 7 bases, leaving 9 bases between the germline ends. The CDR3 sequence: CASSQEGRFEAFF. The CDR3 nucleotides are TGCGCCAGCAGCCAAGAAGGCCGTTTTGAAGCTTTCTTT.

This rearrangement joins TRBV29-1 to TRBJ1-1, with D unresolved. CDR1 is SQVTM, CDR2 ANQGSEA, per germline. V shed 6 bases and J shed 1 base, with 12 bases lying between them. The CDR3 is 13 residues long. CDR3: CSVALGANTEAFF. The CDR3, as DNA: TGCAGCGTCGCCCTTGGTGCGAACACTGAAGCTTTCTTT.

The chain links TRBV4-1 to TRBJ2-7, with D unclear. With 3 bases removed from V and 5 bases from J, the gap between germline ends came to 14 bases. Germline CDR1 MGHRA, CDR2 YSYEKL. CDR3 length equals 14 residues. CDR3 loop: CASSHVTSPNEQYF. The DNA for the CDR3 is TGCGCCAGCAGCCATGTGACAAGCCCCAACGAGCAGTACTTC.

The chain has TRBV11-2 and TRBJ2-1; no clear D. Trimming pared 4 bases from V and 6 bases from J, leaving 1 base between. The germline V gene has CDR1 SGHAT and CDR2 FQNNGV. The CDR3 contains 10 residues. The DNA for the CDR3 is TGTGCCAGCAGCTCCAATGAGCAGTTCTTC. This translates into CASSSNEQFF.

The V and J genes are TRBV2 and TRBJ1-2, with unresolved D. CDR1 SNHLY and CDR2 FYNNEI come from the germline V gene. The ends were cut back, 7 bases at V and 7 bases at J, with 22 bases in the middle. The CDR3 sequence is 15 residues long. The CDR3 sequence: CASILRTSRSGGYTF. The CDR3 DNA is TGTGCCAGCATTCTTAGGACCAGCCGGTCTGGTGGCTACACCTTC.

The chain joins TRBV9 to TRBJ2-1; D is uncertain. The CDR3 is made up of 13 amino acids. From germline, CDR1 is SGDLS and CDR2 YYNGEE. The V end was cut by 0 bases, the J end by 4 bases, with 5 bases between. For the CDR3, the DNA is TGTGCCAGCAGCGTAGGGGTATACAATGAGCAGTTCTTC. It codes for CASSVGVYNEQFF.

The chain combines TRBV7-8 with TRBJ2-6; D is undetermined. Trimming stripped 2 bases from V and 3 bases from J, with 5 bases between. This CDR3 comprises 14 residues. Per the germline V gene, CDR1 is SGHVS and CDR2 is FQNEAQ. The CDR3 here is CASSLPGGANVLTF. The CDR3 DNA reads TGTGCCAGCAGCTTACCGGGTGGGGCCAACGTCCTGACTTTC.

J is TRBJ2-3 and V is TRBV5-5; 11 bases are shared with TRBD2. The CDR3 extends over 16 amino acids. Germline lookup yields CDR1 SGHKS and CDR2 YYEKEE (reference sequence). V was clipped by 3 bases and J by 0 bases; unmatched bases: 3. This CDR3 reads CASSSGLAASTDTQYF. The CDR3 DNA sequence: TGTGCCAGCAGCTCGGGACTAGCGGCGAGCACAGATACGCAGTATTTT.

The chain employs TRBV6-4 and TRBJ1-1; maybe TRBD1 (5 bases). V was shortened by 3 bases and J by 0 bases, with 11 bases between the two germline ends. The CDR3 contains 15 residues. CDR1 MRHNA and CDR2 SNTAGT come from the germline V gene. CDR3 DNA sequence: TGTGCCAGCAGTGATCAAGGGGTTTTGAACACTGAAGCTTTCTTT. Translating gives CASSDQGVLNTEAFF.

This chain uses TRBV7-8 with TRBJ1-3; 7 nucleotides match TRBD1. V was pared by 4 bases and J by 3 bases, with 12 bases of the junction left unmatched. The V gene's germline CDR1 is SGHVS and CDR2 FQNEAQ. The length of the CDR3 is 17 residues. The CDR3, as DNA: TGTGCCAGCAGCTCTGGAGAGGGGGCGGTATATGGAAACACCATATATTTT. It is translated as CASSSGEGAVYGNTIYF.

V is TRBV7-2 and J is TRBJ1-2; D call uncertain. Germline CDR1 SGHTA, CDR2 FQGNSA. V was shortened by 3 bases and J by 2 bases, with 16 bases between the two germline ends. This CDR3 is built from 16 residues. DNA for the CDR3: TGTGCCAGCAGCTTGTCGGGCCGCCAAGGAAACTATGGCTACACCTTC. Translating gives CASSLSGRQGNYGYTF.

This sequence joins TRBV5-6 and TRBJ1-1, with D hard to call. CDR3 length equals 13 residues. Trimming cost V 2 bases and J 5 bases, with 10 bases left between them. Germline CDR1 reads SGHDT; CDR2 reads YYEEEE. The CDR3 DNA is TGTGCCAGCAGCTTTTTCGATGGGACTGAAGCTTTCTTT. This translates into CASSFFDGTEAFF.

This clone has just one count. The chain uses TRBV5-6 and TRBJ1-2; D gene uncertain. Trimming removed 0 bases from V and 6 bases from J, with 6 bases in between. The length of the CDR3 is 12 residues. Germline loops: CDR1 SGHDT, CDR2 YYEEEE. CDR3 nucleotides: TGTGCCAGCAGCTTGGGGTATGATGGCTACACCTTC. Its protein product is CASSLGYDGYTF.

The rearrangement uses TRBV4-2 and TRBJ2-6, with D unclear. Deletions cut 3 bases from V and 0 bases from J, with 3 bases between. CDR3 length: 14 amino acids. Germline V gene sequence: CDR1 LGHNA, CDR2 YNFKEQ. DNA of the CDR3: TGTGCCAGCAGCCACTCCTCTGGGGCCAACGTCCTGACTTTC. It specifies CASSHSSGANVLTF.

This clone has only a few counts. The rearrangement joins TRBV7-9 to TRBJ1-2; D uncertain. The germline CDR1 and CDR2 sequences are SEHNR and FQNEAQ (reference sequence). The V end was cut by 1 base, the J end by 7 bases, with 7 bases between. The CDR3 consists of 12 residues. The DNA of the CDR3 is TGTGCCAGCAGCTTAGGAGTTTCTGGCTACACCTTC. Translated, it gives CASSLGVSGYTF.

The chain links TRBV28 to TRBJ1-2, with D unresolved. V lost 3 bases and J lost 3, with 8 bases in between. This CDR3 spans 13 amino acids. Germline lookup yields CDR1 MDHEN and CDR2 SYDVKM. CDR3 DNA: TGTGCCAGCAGTTTGGCCGATGACTATGGCTACACCTTC. Translation gives CASSLADDYGYTF.

The rearrangement links TRBV30 to TRBJ2-2; 8 bases map to TRBD2. The V segment lost 8 bases and the J segment 0 bases; nucleotides outside the gene matches: 5. The CDR3 has 14 amino acids. Germline V lookup: CDR1 GTSNPN, CDR2 SVGIG (reference sequence). The CDR3 protein is CALRRGANTGELFF. As DNA, the CDR3 is TGTGCCCTCCGGCGGGGGGCGAACACCGGGGAGCTGTTTTTT. Full variable domain (rest looked up from reference TRBV30 and TRBJ2-2): SQTIHQWPATLVQPVGSPLSLECTVEGTSNPNLYWYRQAAGRGLQLLFYSVGIGQISSEVPQNLSASRPQDRQFILSSKKLLLSDSGFYLCALRRGANTGELFFGEGSRLTVL.

The chain recombines TRBV18 with TRBJ1-2, with unresolved D. Between the trimmed V and J ends, which lost 2 bases and 5 bases, there was a span of 9 bases. CDR3 length: 13 residues. The germline CDR1 and CDR2 sequences are KGHSH and LQKENI. CDR3 in amino acids: CASSPFPGYGYTF. In nucleotides, the CDR3 is TGTGCCAGCTCACCATTTCCAGGTTATGGCTACACCTTC. Full variable domain (rest looked up from reference TRBV18 and TRBJ1-2): NAGVMQNPRHLVRRRGQEARLRCSPMKGHSHVYWYRQLPEEGLKFMVYLQKENIIDESGMPKERFSAEFPKEGPSILRIQQVVRGDSAAYFCASSPFPGYGYTFGSGTRLTVV.

A word on this clone: A read error may be the cause here, since a much bigger clone is one base away. The chain joins TRBV27 to TRBJ2-7; 7 nucleotides align to TRBD1. J gave up 3 bases and V 3 bases, and 2 bases lay outside the gene matches. Germline-derived CDR1 and CDR2 are MNHEY and SMNVEV (reference sequence). The CDR3 has 13 amino acids. CDR3 region: CASSFGTDYEQYF. The CDR3 region has the DNA TGTGCCAGCAGTTTTGGGACAGACTACGAGCAGTACTTC.

This chain links TRBV27 with TRBJ2-2, with D maybe TRBD2 (5 bases). This CDR3 has 14 amino acids. Germline values: CDR1 MNHEY, CDR2 SMNVEV (reference sequence). V was cut by 3 bases and J by 3 bases, with 8 bases left in between. CDR3 sequence: CASSFWTDTGELFF. The CDR3 nucleotides are TGTGCCAGCAGTTTTTGGACTGACACCGGGGAGCTGTTTTTT.